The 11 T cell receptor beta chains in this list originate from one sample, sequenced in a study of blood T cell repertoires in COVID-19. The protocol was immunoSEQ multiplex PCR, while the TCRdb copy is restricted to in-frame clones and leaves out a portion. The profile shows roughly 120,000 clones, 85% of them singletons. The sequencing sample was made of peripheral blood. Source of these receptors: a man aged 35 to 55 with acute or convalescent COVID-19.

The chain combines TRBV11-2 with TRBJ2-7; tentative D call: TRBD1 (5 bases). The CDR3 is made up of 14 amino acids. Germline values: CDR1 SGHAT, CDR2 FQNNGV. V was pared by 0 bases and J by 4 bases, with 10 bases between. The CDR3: CASSLDGRAYEQYF. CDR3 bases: TGTGCCAGCAGCTTAGATGGCAGGGCTTACGAGCAGTACTTC. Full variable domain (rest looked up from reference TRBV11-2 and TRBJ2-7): EAGVAQSPRYKIIEKRQSVAFWCNPISGHATLYWYQQILGQGPKLLIQFQNNGVVDDSQLPKDRFSAERLKGVDSTLKIQPAKLEDSAVYLCASSLDGRAYEQYFGPGTRLTVT.

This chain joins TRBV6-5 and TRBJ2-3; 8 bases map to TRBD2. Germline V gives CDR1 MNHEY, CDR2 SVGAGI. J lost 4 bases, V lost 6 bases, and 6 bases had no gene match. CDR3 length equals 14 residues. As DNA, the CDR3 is TGTGCCAGCAGACGGAGCGGGGGCTCAGATACGCAGTATTTT. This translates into CASRRSGGSDTQYF.

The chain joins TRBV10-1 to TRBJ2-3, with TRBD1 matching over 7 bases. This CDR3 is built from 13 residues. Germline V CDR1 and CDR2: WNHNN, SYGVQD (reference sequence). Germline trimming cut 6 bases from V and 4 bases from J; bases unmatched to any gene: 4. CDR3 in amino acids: CASRRQGSDTQYF. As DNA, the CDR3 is TGCGCCAGCAGACGACAGGGTTCAGATACGCAGTATTTT.

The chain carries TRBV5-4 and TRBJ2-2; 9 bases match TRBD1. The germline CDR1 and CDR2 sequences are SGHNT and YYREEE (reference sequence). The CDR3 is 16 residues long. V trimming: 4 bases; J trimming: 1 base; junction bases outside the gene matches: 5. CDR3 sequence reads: CASSRGGQGNTGELFF. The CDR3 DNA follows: TGTGCCAGCAGCCGTGGGGGACAGGGGAACACCGGGGAGCTGTTTTTT.

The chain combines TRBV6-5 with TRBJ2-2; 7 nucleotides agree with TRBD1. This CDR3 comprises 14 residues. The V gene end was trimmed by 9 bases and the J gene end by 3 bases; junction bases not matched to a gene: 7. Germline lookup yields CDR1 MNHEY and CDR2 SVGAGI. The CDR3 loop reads CASERDRDTGELFF. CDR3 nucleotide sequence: TGTGCCAGTGAACGGGACAGAGACACCGGGGAGCTGTTTTTT.

Written as DNA, the CDR3 is TGTGCCAGCTCAGGGGGGAGCTCCTACAATGAGCAGTTCTTC. This translates into CASSGGSSYNEQFF. This chain uses TRBV18 with TRBJ2-1; D may be TRBD2 (6 bases). The CDR3 length is 14 residues. Trimming took 5 bases from V and 0 from J, leaving 8 bases between them. Germline CDR1 KGHSH, CDR2 LQKENI.

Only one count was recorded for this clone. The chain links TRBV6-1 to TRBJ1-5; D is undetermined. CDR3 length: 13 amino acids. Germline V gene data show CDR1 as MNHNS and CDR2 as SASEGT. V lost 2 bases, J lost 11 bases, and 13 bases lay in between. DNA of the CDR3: TGTGCCAGCAGTGAAAGCGGGGTCTGGGCCCAGCATTTT. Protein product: CASSESGVWAQHF.

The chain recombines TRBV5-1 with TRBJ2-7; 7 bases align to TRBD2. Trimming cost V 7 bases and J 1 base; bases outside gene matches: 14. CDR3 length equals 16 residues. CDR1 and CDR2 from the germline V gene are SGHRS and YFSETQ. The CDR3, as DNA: TGCGCCAGCGCTCAGCGGGGAGGGGCGGGATCCTACGAGCAGTACTTC. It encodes CASAQRGGAGSYEQYF.

The CDR3 is CASAGTSARGTADTQYF. The CDR3 region has the DNA TGTGCCAGCGCCGGGACTAGCGCCCGGGGGACCGCAGATACGCAGTATTTT. This chain uses TRBV7-9 with TRBJ2-3; TRBD2 aligns across 10 bases. Per germline, CDR1 SEHNR and CDR2 FQNEAQ (reference sequence). V lost 8 bases to trimming and J lost 4 bases; unmatched junction nucleotides: 15. This CDR3 is built from 17 residues.

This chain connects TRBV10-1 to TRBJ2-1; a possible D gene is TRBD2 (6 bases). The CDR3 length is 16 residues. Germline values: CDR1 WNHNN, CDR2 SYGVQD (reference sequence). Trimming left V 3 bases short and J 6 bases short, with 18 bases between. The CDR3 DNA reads TGCGCCAGCAGTGACCGAGGGAGGCGCAATGTCAATGAGCAGTTCTTC. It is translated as CASSDRGRRNVNEQFF.

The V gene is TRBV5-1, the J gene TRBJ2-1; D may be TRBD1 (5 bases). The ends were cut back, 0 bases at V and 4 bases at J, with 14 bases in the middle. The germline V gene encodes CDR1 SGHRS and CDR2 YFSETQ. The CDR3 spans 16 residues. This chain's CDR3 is CASSLGGTGSYNEQFF. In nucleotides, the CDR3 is TGCGCCAGCAGCTTGGGGGGCACTGGTTCGTACAATGAGCAGTTCTTC.